This paragraph reports one TCR beta chain. Its cognate antigen is unknown. Some clones are missing from TCRdb's copy, which holds only in-frame ones; the method was immunoSEQ multiplex PCR. This repertoire shows roughly 66,000 clones, over 85% found once; its top ten account for roughly 11%. The CDR3 runs 16 residues. The V and J ends lost 4 bases and 1 base respectively, with 18 bases between them. In germline, CDR1 is SGHRS, CDR2 YFSETQ. The data belong to a study of Tregs in tolerant kidney transplant recipients. Study results and limitations: Few patients were studied, so findings need validation in larger groups. For some patients, primers changed over time, blocking nucleotide-level comparison.

Sequenced material: CD8+ T cells from blood, taken before the transplant. The TCR comes from a human donor who received a combined kidney and bone marrow transplant. The chain employs TRBV5-1 and TRBJ2-7, with a possible D match to TRBD1 (6 bases). This CDR3 is CASSQPWTAKSYEQYF. The CDR3 nucleotides are TGCGCCAGCAGCCAGCCGTGGACAGCTAAATCCTACGAGCAGTACTTC.